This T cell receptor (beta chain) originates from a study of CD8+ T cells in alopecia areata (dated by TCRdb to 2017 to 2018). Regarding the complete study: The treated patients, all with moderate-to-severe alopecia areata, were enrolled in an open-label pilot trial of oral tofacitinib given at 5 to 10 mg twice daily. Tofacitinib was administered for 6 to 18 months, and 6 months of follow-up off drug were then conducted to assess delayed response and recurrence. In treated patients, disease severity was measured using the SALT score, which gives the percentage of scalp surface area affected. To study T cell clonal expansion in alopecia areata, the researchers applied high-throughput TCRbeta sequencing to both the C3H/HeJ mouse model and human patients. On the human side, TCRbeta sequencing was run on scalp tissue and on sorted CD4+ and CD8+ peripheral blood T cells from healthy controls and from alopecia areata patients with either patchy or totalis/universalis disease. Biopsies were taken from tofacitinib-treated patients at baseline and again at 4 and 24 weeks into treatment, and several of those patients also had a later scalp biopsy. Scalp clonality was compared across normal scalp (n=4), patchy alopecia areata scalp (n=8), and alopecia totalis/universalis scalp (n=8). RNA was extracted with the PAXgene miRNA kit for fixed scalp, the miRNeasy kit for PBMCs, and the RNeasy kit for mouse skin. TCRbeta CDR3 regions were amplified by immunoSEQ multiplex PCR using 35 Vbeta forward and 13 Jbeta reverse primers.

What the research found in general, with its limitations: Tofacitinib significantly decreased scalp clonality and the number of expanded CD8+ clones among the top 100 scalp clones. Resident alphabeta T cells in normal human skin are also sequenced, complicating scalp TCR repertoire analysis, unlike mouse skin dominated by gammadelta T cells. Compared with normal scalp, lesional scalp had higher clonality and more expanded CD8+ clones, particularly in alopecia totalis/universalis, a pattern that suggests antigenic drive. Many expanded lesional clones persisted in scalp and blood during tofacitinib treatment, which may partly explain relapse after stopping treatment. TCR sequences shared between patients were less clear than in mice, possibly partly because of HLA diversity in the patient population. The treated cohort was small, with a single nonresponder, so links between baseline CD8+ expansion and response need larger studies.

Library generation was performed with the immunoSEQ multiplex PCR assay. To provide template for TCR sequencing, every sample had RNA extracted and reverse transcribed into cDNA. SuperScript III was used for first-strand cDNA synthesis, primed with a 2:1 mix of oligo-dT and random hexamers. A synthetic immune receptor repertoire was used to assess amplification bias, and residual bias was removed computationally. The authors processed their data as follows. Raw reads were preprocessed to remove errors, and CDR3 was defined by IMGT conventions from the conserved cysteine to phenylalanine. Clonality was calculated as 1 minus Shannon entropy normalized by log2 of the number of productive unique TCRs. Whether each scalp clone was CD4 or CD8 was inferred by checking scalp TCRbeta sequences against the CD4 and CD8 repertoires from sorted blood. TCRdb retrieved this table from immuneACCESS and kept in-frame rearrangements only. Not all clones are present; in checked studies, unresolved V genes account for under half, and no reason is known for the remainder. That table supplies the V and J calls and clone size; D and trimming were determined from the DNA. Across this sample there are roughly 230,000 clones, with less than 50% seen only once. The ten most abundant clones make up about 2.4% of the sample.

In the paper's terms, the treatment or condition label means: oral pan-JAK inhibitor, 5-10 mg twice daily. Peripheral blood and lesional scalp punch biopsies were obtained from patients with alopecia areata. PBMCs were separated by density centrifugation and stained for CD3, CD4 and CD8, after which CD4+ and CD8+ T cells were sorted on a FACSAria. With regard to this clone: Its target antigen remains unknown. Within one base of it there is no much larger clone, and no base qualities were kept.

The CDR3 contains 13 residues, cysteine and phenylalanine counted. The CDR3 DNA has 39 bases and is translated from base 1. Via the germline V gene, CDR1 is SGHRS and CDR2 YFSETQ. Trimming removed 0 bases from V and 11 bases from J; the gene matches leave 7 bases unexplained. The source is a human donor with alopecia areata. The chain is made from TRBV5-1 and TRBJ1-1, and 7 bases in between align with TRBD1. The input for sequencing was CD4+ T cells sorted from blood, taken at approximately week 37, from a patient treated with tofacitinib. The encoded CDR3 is CASSLAEGARAFF. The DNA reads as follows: TGCGCCAGCAGCTTGGCGGAGGGGGCGCGGGCTTTCTTT.